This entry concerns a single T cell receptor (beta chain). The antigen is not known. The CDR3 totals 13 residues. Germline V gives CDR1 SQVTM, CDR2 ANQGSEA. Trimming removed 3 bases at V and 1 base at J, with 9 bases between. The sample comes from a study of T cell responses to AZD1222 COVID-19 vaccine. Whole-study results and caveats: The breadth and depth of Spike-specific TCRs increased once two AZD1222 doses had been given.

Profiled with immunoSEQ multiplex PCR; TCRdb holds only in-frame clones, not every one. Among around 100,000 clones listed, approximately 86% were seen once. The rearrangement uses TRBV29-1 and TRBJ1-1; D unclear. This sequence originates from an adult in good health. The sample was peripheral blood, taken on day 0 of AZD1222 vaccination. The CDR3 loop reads CSVERQENTEAFF. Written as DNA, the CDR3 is TGCAGCGTTGAGAGGCAGGAGAACACTGAAGCTTTCTTT.